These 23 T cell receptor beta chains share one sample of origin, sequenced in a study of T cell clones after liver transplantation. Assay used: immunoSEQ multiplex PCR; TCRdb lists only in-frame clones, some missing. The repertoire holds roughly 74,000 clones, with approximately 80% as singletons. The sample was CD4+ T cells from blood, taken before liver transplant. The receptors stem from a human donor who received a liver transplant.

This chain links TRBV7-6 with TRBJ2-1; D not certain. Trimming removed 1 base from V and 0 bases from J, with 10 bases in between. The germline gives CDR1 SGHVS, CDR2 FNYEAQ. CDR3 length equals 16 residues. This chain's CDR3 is CASSLGSALSYNEQFF. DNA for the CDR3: TGTGCCAGCAGCTTAGGCTCAGCGCTCTCCTACAATGAGCAGTTCTTC. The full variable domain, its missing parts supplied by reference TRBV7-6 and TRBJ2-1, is GAGVSQSPRYKVTKRGQDVALRCDPISGHVSLYWYRQALGQGPEFLTYFNYEAQQDKSGLPNDRFSAERPEGSISTLTIQRTEQRDSAMYRCASSLGSALSYNEQFFGPGTRLTVL.

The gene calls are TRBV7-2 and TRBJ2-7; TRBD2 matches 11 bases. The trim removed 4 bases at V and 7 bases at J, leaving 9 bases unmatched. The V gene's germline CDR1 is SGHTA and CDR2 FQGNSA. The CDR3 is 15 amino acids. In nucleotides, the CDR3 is TGTGCCAGCAGCTCGGTAGCGGGAGGGCCGGGAGAGCAGTACTTC. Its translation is CASSSVAGGPGEQYF.

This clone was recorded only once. This CDR3 reads CAWAPGGGSEKLFF. The CDR3 DNA reads TGTGCCTGGGCCCCCGGGGGAGGCAGTGAAAAACTGTTTTTT. This chain links TRBV30 with TRBJ1-4; weak D call: TRBD1 (5 bases). Germline values: CDR1 GTSNPN, CDR2 SVGIG (reference sequence). V was trimmed by 5 bases and J by 7 bases, leaving 17 bases between them. CDR3 size: 14 residues.

CDR3 sequence reads: CASSLADSGNTIYF. As DNA, the CDR3 is TGCGCCAGCAGCTTGGCAGACTCTGGAAACACCATATATTTT. This chain joins TRBV5-1 and TRBJ1-3, with no clear D. The CDR3 runs 14 residues. Trimming removed 0 bases at V and 0 bases at J, with 4 bases between. CDR1 is SGHRS, CDR2 YFSETQ, per germline.

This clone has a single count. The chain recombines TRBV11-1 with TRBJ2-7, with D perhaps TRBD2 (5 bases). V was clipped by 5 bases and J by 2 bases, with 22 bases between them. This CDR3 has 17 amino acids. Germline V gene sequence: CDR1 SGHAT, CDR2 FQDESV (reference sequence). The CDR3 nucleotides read TGTGCCAGCAGCCCTAGAGGGCTAGCTTCTCCTCCCTACGAGCAGTACTTC. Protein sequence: CASSPRGLASPPYEQYF.

DNA for the CDR3: TGTGCCAGCTCACCACGGGCGGCAGGGGGCTCGATAGGCTACACCTTC. Encoded protein: CASSPRAAGGSIGYTF. The chain couples TRBV18 to TRBJ1-2; the match to TRBD1 covers 8 bases. The CDR3 runs to 16 residues. The junction had 12 bases not matched to a gene; V was cut back by 1 base and J by 8 bases. Germline CDR1 is KGHSH and CDR2 is LQKENI.

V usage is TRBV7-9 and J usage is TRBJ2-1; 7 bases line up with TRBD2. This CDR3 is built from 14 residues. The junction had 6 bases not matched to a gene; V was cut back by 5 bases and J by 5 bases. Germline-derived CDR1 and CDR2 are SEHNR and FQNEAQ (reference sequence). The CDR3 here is CASSLGLVNNEQFF. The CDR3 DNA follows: TGTGCCAGCAGCCTCGGACTAGTTAACAATGAGCAGTTCTTC.

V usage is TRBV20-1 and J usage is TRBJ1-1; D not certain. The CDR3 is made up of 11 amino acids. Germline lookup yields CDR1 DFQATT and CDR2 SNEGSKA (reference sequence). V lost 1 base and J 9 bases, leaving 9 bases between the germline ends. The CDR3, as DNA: TGCAGTGCTAGAGGGACCGGCCAAGCTTTCTTT. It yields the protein CSARGTGQAFF.

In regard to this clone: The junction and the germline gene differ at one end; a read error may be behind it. The CDR3 spells CASSLYQRDNGQFF. The DNA for the CDR3 is TGTGCCAGCAGTTTATATCAGCGGGACAATGGGCAGTTCTTC. The gene calls are TRBV27 and TRBJ2-1; D perhaps matches TRBD2 (7 bases). Germline-derived CDR1 and CDR2 are MNHEY and SMNVEV (reference sequence). The CDR3 sequence is 14 residues long.

The CDR3 region is CASSPRANTEAFF. CDR3 sequence (DNA): TGCGCCAGCAGTCCCAGGGCGAACACTGAAGCTTTCTTT. This sequence joins TRBV5-1 and TRBJ1-1; possibly TRBD1 for D (5 bases). V was cut by 5 bases and J by 1 base, with 9 bases left in between. The CDR3 loop spans 13 amino acids. The V gene's germline CDR1 is SGHRS and CDR2 YFSETQ.

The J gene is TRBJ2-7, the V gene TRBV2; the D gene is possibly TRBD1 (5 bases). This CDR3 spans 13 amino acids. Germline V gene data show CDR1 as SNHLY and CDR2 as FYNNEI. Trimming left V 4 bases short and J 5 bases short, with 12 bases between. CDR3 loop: CASSGYRSDEQYF. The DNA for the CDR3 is TGTGCCAGCAGTGGTTACAGGTCTGACGAGCAGTACTTC.

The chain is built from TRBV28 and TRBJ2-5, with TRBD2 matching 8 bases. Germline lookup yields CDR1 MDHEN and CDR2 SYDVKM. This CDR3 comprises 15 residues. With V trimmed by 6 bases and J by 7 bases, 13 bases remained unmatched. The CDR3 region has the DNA TGTGCCAGCAGGCCGGGAGGGCCCCGGCGGGGGACCCAGTACTTC. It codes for CASRPGGPRRGTQYF.

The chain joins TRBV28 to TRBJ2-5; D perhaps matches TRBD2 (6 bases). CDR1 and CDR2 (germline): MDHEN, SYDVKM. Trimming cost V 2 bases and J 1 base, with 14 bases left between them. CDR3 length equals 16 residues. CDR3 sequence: CASSLMGAGPQETQYF. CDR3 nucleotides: TGTGCCAGCAGTTTAATGGGTGCGGGACCCCAAGAGACCCAGTACTTC.

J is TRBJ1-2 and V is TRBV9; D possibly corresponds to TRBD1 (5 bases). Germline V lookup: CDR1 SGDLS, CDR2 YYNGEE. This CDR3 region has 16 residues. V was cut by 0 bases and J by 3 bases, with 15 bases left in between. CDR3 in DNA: TGTGCCAGCAGCGTAGTTCCGGGGGGATTGGACTATGGCTACACCTTC. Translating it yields CASSVVPGGLDYGYTF.

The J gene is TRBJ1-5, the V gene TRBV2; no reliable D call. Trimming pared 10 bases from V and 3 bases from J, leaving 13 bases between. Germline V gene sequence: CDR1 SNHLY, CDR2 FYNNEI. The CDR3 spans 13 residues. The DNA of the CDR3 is TGTGCCACCCATGGGGATCACAATCAGCCCCAGCATTTT. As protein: CATHGDHNQPQHF. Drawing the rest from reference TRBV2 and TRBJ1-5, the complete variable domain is EPEVTQTPSHQVTQMGQEVILRCVPISNHLYFYWYRQILGQKVEFLVSFYNNEISEKSEIFDDQFSVERPDGSNFTLKIRSTKLEDSAMYFCATHGDHNQPQHFGDGTRLSIL.

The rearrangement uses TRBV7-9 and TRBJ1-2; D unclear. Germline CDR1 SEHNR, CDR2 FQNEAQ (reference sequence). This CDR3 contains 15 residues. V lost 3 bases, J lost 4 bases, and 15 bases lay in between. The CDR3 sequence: CASSFGREGSYGYTF. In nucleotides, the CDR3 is TGTGCCAGCAGCTTTGGAAGGGAGGGAAGCTATGGCTACACCTTC.

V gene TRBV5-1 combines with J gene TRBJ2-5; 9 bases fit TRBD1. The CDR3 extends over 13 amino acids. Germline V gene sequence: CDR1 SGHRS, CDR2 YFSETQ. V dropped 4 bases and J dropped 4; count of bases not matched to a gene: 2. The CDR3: CASSVTGGETQYF. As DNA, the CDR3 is TGCGCCAGCAGCGTGACAGGGGGAGAGACCCAGTACTTC.

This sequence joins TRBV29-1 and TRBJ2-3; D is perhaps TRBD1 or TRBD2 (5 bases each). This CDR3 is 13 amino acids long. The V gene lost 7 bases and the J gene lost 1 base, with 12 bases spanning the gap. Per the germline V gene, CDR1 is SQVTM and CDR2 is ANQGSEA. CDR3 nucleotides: TGCAGCGGCACAGGAGCGGGCACAGATACGCAGTATTTT. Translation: CSGTGAGTDTQYF.

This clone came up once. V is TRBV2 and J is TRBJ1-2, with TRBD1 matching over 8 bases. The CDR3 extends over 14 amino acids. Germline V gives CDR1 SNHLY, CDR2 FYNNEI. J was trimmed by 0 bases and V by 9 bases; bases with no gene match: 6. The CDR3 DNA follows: TGTGCCAGAAGACAGGGGCCGGCTAACTATGGCTACACCTTC. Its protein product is CARRQGPANYGYTF.

The CDR3 sequence is CAWRRWGGGQYNYGYTF. In nucleotides, the CDR3 is TGTGCCTGGAGGAGGTGGGGGGGCGGTCAATATAACTATGGCTACACCTTC. This rearrangement joins TRBV30 to TRBJ1-2, with a weak D call TRBD1 (6 bases). Trimming took 3 bases from V and 1 from J, leaving 21 bases between them. Looked up from germline, CDR1 is GTSNPN and CDR2 is SVGIG (reference sequence). The CDR3 contains 17 residues.

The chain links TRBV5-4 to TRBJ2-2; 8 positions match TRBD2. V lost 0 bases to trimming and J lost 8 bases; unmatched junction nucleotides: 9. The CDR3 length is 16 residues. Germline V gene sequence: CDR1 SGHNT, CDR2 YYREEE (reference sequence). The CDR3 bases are TGTGCCAGCAGCTTGGCCAGGGGACTAGGGCGTGGGGAGCTGTTTTTT. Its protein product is CASSLARGLGRGELFF.

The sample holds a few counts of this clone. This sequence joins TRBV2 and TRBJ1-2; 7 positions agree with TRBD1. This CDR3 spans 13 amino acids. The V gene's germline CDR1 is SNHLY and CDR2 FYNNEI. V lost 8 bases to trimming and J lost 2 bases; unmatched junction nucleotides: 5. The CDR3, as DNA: TGTGCCAGCCGAGACAGGGAGAACTATGGCTACACCTTC. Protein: CASRDRENYGYTF.

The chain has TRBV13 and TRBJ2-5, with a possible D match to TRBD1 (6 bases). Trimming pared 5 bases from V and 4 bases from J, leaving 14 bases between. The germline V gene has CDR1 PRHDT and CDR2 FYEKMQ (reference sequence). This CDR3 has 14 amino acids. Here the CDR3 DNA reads TGTGCCAGCAGCACCACAGGGATTGGAGAGACCCAGTACTTC. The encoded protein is CASSTTGIGETQYF.